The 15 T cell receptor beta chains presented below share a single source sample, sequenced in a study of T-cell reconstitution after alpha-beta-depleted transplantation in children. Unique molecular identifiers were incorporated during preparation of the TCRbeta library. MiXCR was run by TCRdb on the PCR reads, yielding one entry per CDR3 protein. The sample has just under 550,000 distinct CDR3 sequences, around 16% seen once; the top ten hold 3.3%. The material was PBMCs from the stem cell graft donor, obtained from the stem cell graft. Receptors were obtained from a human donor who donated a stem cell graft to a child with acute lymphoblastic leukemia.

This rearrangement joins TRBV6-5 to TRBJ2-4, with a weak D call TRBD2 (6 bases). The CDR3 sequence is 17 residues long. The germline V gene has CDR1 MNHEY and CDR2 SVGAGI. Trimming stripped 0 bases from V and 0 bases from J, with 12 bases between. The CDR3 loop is CASSYSWGDAAKNIQYF. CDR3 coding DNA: TGTGCCAGCAGTTACTCGTGGGGGGACGCAGCCAAAAACATTCAGTACTTC.

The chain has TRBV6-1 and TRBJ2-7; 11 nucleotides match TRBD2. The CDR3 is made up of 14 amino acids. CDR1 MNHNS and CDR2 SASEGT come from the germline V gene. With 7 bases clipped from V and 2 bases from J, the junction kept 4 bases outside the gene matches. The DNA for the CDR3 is TGTGCCAGCAAACTAGCGGGAGAGGCCTACGAGCAGTACTTC. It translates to CASKLAGEAYEQYF.

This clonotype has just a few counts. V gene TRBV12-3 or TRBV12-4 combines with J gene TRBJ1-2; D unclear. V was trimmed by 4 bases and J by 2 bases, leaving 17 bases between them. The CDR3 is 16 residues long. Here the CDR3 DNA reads TGTGCCAGCAGTTCACGTTCGATCCTGCCAAACTATGGCTACACCTTC. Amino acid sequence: CASSSRSILPNYGYTF.

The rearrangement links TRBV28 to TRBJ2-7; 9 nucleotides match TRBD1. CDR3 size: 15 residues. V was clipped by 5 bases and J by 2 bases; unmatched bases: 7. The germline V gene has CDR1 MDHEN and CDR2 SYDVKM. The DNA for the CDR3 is TGTGCCAGCAGTCTTTCCGGGACAGGGCCCTACGAGCAGTACTTC. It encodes CASSLSGTGPYEQYF.

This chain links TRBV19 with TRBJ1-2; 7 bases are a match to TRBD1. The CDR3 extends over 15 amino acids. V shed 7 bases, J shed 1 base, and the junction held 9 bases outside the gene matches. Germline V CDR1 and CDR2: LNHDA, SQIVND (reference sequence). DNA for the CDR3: TGTGCCAGTAAGGGACAGTACTTTGATAACTATGGCTACACCTTC. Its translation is CASKGQYFDNYGYTF.

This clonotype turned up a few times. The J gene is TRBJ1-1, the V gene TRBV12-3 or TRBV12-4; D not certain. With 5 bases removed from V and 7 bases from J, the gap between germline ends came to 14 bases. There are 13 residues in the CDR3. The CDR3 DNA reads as TGTGCCAGCAGTGGCATTGAGGACGGTGAAGCTTTCTTT. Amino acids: CASSGIEDGEAFF.

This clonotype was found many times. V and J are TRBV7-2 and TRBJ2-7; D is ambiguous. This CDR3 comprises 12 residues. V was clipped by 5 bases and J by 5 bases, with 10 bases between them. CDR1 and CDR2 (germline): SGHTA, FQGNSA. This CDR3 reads CASSTYLDEQYF. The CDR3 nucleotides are TGTGCCAGCAGCACCTACTTGGACGAGCAGTACTTC.

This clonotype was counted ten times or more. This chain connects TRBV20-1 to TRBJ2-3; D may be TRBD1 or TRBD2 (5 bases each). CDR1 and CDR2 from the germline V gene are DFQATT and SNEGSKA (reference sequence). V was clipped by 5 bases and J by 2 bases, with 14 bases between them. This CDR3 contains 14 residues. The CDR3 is CSAPRDGNTDTQYF. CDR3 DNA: TGCAGTGCTCCCCGGGACGGCAACACAGATACGCAGTATTTT.

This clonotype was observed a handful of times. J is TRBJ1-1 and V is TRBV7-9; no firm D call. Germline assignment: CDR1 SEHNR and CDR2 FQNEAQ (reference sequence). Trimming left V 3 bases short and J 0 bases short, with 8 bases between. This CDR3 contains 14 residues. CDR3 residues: CASSFVSMNTEAFF. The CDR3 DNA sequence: TGTGCCAGCAGCTTCGTTTCCATGAACACTGAAGCTTTCTTT. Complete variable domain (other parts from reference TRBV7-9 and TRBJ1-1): DTGVSQNPRHKITKRGQNVTFRCDPISEHNRLYWYRQTLGQGPEFLTYFQNEAQLEKSRLLSDRFSAERPKGSFSTLEIQRTEQGDSAMYLCASSFVSMNTEAFFGQGTRLTVV.

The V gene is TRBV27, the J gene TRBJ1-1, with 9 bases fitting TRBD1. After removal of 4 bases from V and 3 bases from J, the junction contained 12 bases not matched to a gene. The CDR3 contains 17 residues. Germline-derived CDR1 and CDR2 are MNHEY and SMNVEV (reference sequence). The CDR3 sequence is CASSSLQGAHRDTEAFF. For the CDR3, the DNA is TGTGCCAGCAGTTCGTTACAGGGGGCGCATAGGGACACTGAAGCTTTCTTT.

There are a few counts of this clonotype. CDR3 nucleotide sequence: TGTGCCAGTAGTAACGGACCCTTGAATCAGCCCCAGCATTTT. Translation: CASSNGPLNQPQHF. The chain uses TRBV19 and TRBJ1-5; D is unclear. Germline V gene data show CDR1 as LNHDA and CDR2 as SQIVND (reference sequence). The ends were cut back, 4 bases at V and 4 bases at J, with 11 bases in the middle. CDR3 length equals 14 residues.

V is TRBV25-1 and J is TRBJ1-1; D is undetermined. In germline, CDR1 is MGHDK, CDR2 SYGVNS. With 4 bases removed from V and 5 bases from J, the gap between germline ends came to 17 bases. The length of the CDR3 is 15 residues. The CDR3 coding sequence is TGTGCCAGCAGTGCGGCCAATAATCCGGGTACTGAAGCTTTCTTT. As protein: CASSAANNPGTEAFF. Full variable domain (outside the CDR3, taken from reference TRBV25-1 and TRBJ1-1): EADIYQTPRYLVIGTGKKITLECSQTMGHDKMYWYQQDPGMELHLIHYSYGVNSTEKGDLSSESTVSRIRTEHFPLTLESARPSHTSQYLCASSAANNPGTEAFFGQGTRLTVV.

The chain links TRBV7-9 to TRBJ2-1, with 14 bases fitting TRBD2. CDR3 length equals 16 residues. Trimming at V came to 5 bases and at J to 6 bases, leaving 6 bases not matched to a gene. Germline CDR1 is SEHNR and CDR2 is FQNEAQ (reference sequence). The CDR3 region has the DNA TGTGCCAGCAGCCCCCGACTAGCGGGAGGGTCCAATGAGCAGTTCTTC. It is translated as CASSPRLAGGSNEQFF.

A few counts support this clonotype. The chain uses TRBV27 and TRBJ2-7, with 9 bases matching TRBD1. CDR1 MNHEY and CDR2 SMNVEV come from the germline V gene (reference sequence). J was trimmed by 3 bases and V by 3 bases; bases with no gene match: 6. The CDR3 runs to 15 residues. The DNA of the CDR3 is TGTGCCAGCAGTTTTAGGACAGGGGATTTCTACGAGCAGTACTTC. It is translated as CASSFRTGDFYEQYF.

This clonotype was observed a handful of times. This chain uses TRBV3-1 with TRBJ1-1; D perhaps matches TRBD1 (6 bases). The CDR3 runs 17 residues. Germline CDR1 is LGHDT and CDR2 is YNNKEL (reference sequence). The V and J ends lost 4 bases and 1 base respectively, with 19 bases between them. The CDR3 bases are TGTGCCAGCAGCCCTGACAGGCCACGGGGAGCGAACACTGAAGCTTTCTTT. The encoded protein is CASSPDRPRGANTEAFF.